Presented here are 21 T cell receptor beta chains from one specimen sequenced in a study of cytomegalovirus exposure and HLA in healthy donors. Method: immunoSEQ multiplex PCR; TCRdb's copy keeps in-frame clones and lacks some. This table holds roughly 60,000 clones, 90% to 95% found once. The sample was PBMCs. The receptors here all came from a man in his late teens or twenties in good health and CMV-seronegative.

The V and J genes are TRBV6-5 and TRBJ2-2, with 9 bases aligning to TRBD2. Germline V gene data show CDR1 as MNHEY and CDR2 as SVGAGI. Germline trimming cut 0 bases from V and 6 bases from J; bases unmatched to any gene: 5. This CDR3 is 16 amino acids long. CDR3 nucleotide sequence: TGTGCCAGCAGTTACTCGGGCGGGAGGGGGTCCGGGGAGCTGTTTTTT. It yields the protein CASSYSGGRGSGELFF.

J is TRBJ2-7 and V is TRBV28, with D tentatively TRBD1 (6 bases). This CDR3 comprises 17 residues. Germline-derived CDR1 and CDR2 are MDHEN and SYDVKM. Trimming cost V 6 bases and J 5 bases, with 26 bases left between them. The CDR3 bases are TGTGCCAGCAGCCCCCTTGATCGACAGGTACAGGTACACGAGCAGTACTTC. Encoded protein: CASSPLDRQVQVHEQYF.

The chain recombines TRBV10-2 with TRBJ2-7; 9 bases agree with TRBD1. V gave up 3 bases and J gave up 6 bases; unmatched junction bases: 6. The CDR3 is 14 amino acids. Germline lookup yields CDR1 WSHSY and CDR2 SAAADI. CDR3 DNA sequence: TGCGCCAGCAGTGAAGGGACAGGGACCCGCGAGCAGTACTTC. This sequence encodes CASSEGTGTREQYF.

The rearrangement joins TRBV2 to TRBJ2-1, with unresolved D. The ends were cut back, 7 bases at V and 4 bases at J, with 11 bases in the middle. The CDR3 spans 13 residues. CDR1 is SNHLY and CDR2 is FYNNEI in the germline V gene. The CDR3, as DNA: TGTGCCAGCATTATCTCAGAATACAATGAGCAGTTCTTC. This codes for CASIISEYNEQFF.

The gene calls are TRBV29-1 and TRBJ1-2, with D possibly being TRBD1 (5 bases). V was shortened by 0 bases and J by 3 bases, with 17 bases between the two germline ends. Germline lookup yields CDR1 SQVTM and CDR2 ANQGSEA. There are 16 residues in the CDR3. CDR3 sequence reads: CSVEDPASSGDYGYTF. The CDR3 nucleotides read TGCAGCGTTGAAGATCCCGCCTCATCGGGGGACTATGGCTACACCTTC.

J is TRBJ1-3 and V is TRBV5-5, with a possible D match to TRBD1 (6 bases). Germline CDR1 SGHKS, CDR2 YYEKEE (reference sequence). Trimming left V 1 base short and J 7 bases short, with 12 bases between. The CDR3 consists of 14 residues. CDR3 region: CASSLSGAFNTIYF. CDR3 in DNA: TGTGCCAGCAGCTTGTCAGGGGCCTTTAACACCATATATTTT. Drawing the rest from reference TRBV5-5 and TRBJ1-3, the complete variable domain is DAGVTQSPTHLIKTRGQQVTLRCSPISGHKSVSWYQQVLGQGPQFIFQYYEKEERGRGNFPDRFSARQFPNYSSELNVNALLLGDSALYLCASSLSGAFNTIYFGEGSWLTVV.

The DNA for the CDR3 is TGTGCCAGCAGACCTGGACTAGCGGGAACCAATGAGCAGTTCTTC. Residues: CASRPGLAGTNEQFF. This chain links TRBV6-1 with TRBJ2-1, with 12 bases aligning to TRBD2. The V and J ends lost 6 bases and 6 bases, in that order; junction bases with no gene match: 6. Germline V lookup: CDR1 MNHNS, CDR2 SASEGT. The CDR3 is made up of 15 amino acids.

The chain recombines TRBV11-3 with TRBJ2-4; TRBD2 is a possible D gene (6 bases). The V gene's germline CDR1 is SGHNT and CDR2 YENEEA. V was shortened by 5 bases and J by 2 bases, with 16 bases between the two germline ends. The CDR3 runs to 16 residues. CDR3 nucleotides: TGTGCCAGCAGCCCCACGGGGAGGCGGCCCAAAAACATTCAGTACTTC. Protein sequence: CASSPTGRRPKNIQYF.

The rearrangement uses TRBV25-1 and TRBJ2-1, with 13 positions matching TRBD2. J was trimmed by 12 bases and V by 6 bases; bases with no gene match: 11. CDR1 MGHDK and CDR2 SYGVNS come from the germline V gene. The CDR3 length is 15 residues. This chain's CDR3 is CASSGDSGTSGVQFF. The CDR3 bases are TGTGCCAGCAGCGGGGACAGCGGGACTAGCGGGGTGCAGTTCTTC. Drawing the rest from reference TRBV25-1 and TRBJ2-1, the complete variable domain is EADIYQTPRYLVIGTGKKITLECSQTMGHDKMYWYQQDPGMELHLIHYSYGVNSTEKGDLSSESTVSRIRTEHFPLTLESARPSHTSQYLCASSGDSGTSGVQFFGPGTRLTVL.

This chain links TRBV11-2 with TRBJ1-1; D unresolved. The germline CDR1 and CDR2 sequences are SGHAT and FQNNGV. V shed 5 bases and J shed 0 bases, with 10 bases lying between them. The CDR3 totals 14 residues. CDR3 DNA: TGTGCCAGCAGCCGTACCCAGTTGAACACTGAAGCTTTCTTT. Its translation: CASSRTQLNTEAFF. Filled out from reference TRBV11-2 and TRBJ1-1, the complete variable domain reads EAGVAQSPRYKIIEKRQSVAFWCNPISGHATLYWYQQILGQGPKLLIQFQNNGVVDDSQLPKDRFSAERLKGVDSTLKIQPAKLEDSAVYLCASSRTQLNTEAFFGQGTRLTVV.

The gene calls are TRBV28 and TRBJ2-1; TRBD2 matches at 10 bases. With 4 bases clipped from V and 5 bases from J, the junction kept 8 bases outside the gene matches. Germline V CDR1 and CDR2: MDHEN, SYDVKM. The CDR3 sequence is 16 residues long. Written as DNA, the CDR3 is TGTGCCAGCAGTTCCATCGGGACTAGCGCCCACAATGAGCAGTTCTTC. It encodes CASSSIGTSAHNEQFF.

This rearrangement joins TRBV21-1 to TRBJ2-5; the listed D gene, TRBD1, was not tested against the DNA. TRBV21-1 represents a pseudogene. The CDR3 length is 12 residues. The CDR3 reads CASRDRKETQYF. In DNA, the CDR3 is TGTGCCAGCCGGGACAGAAAAGAGACCCAGTACTTC.

The chain combines TRBV6-1 with TRBJ2-2; 7 positions match TRBD2. Germline trimming cut 7 bases from V and 8 bases from J; bases unmatched to any gene: 7. This CDR3 contains 13 residues. Germline values: CDR1 MNHNS, CDR2 SASEGT. In DNA, the CDR3 is TGTGCCAGCATCTGGCAGGGAGGGGGGGAGCTGTTTTTT. Translated, it gives CASIWQGGGELFF.

V and J are TRBV6-1 and TRBJ2-3; 8 bases are a match to TRBD2. The V and J ends lost 2 bases and 3 bases, in that order; junction bases with no gene match: 7. CDR1 MNHNS and CDR2 SASEGT come from the germline V gene. CDR3 length equals 16 residues. CDR3 nucleotide sequence: TGTGCCAGCAGTGAATTGGGCGGGAGGACGACAGATACGCAGTATTTT. It encodes CASSELGGRTTDTQYF.

V usage is TRBV19 and J usage is TRBJ2-1; 8 bases fit TRBD2. Trimming cost V 3 bases and J 8 bases; bases outside gene matches: 12. Germline V gene sequence: CDR1 LNHDA, CDR2 SQIVND (reference sequence). The CDR3 has 16 amino acids. The CDR3 reads CASSIRAQREFYEQFF. The CDR3 DNA sequence: TGTGCCAGTAGTATTAGGGCCCAGCGGGAGTTTTATGAGCAGTTCTTC.

The J gene is TRBJ2-1, the V gene TRBV6-1; 9 nucleotides align to TRBD2. CDR3 length: 13 amino acids. V lost 8 bases, J lost 6 bases, and 5 bases stayed unmatched. Germline V gene lookup returns CDR1 MNHNS and CDR2 SASEGT. In DNA, the CDR3 is TGTGCCAGCGAGCTAGCGGGACTCAATGAGCAGTTCTTC. This sequence encodes CASELAGLNEQFF.

The chain is built from TRBV28 and TRBJ2-7, with 11 nucleotides matching TRBD1. J lost 1 base, V lost 5 bases, and 10 bases had no gene match. Germline V gives CDR1 MDHEN, CDR2 SYDVKM. The CDR3 is 17 amino acids. CDR3 DNA: TGTGCCAGCAGTCTGGGACAGGGGGAATTTAGGTCCTACGAGCAGTACTTC. It yields the protein CASSLGQGEFRSYEQYF.

The V gene is TRBV29-1, the J gene TRBJ2-2; D not certain. Per the germline V gene, CDR1 is SQVTM and CDR2 is ANQGSEA. The CDR3 totals 12 residues. V lost 4 bases, J lost 6 bases, and 9 bases lay in between. The chain's CDR3 is CSVGERPGELFF. CDR3 nucleotide sequence: TGCAGCGTTGGAGAGAGGCCCGGGGAGCTGTTTTTT.

The chain carries TRBV28 and TRBJ1-4, with D perhaps matching TRBD1 (5 bases). The CDR3 runs 14 residues. The germline gives CDR1 MDHEN, CDR2 SYDVKM. Deletions cut 6 bases from V and 6 bases from J, with 14 bases between. CDR3 in amino acids: CASRPQQGYEKLFF. CDR3 DNA: TGTGCCAGCAGACCCCAGCAGGGATATGAAAAACTGTTTTTT.

This clone was seen only a few times. This sequence joins TRBV27 and TRBJ2-7; D might be TRBD2 (6 bases). CDR1 MNHEY and CDR2 SMNVEV come from the germline V gene (reference sequence). This CDR3 spans 13 amino acids. V gave up 5 bases and J gave up 4 bases, with 12 bases separating them. The CDR3 region is CASSPGLPYEQYF. In DNA form, the CDR3 reads TGTGCCAGCAGTCCGGGACTTCCATACGAGCAGTACTTC.

Here the CDR3 reads CASSSQGQNGYTF. CDR3 bases: TGCGCCAGCAGCTCCCAAGGACAGAATGGCTACACCTTC. The gene calls are TRBV5-1 and TRBJ1-2, with a tentative D call TRBD1 (6 bases). The CDR3 runs 13 residues. Trimming cost V 3 bases and J 6 bases, with 12 bases left between them. Germline CDR1 is SGHRS and CDR2 is YFSETQ.